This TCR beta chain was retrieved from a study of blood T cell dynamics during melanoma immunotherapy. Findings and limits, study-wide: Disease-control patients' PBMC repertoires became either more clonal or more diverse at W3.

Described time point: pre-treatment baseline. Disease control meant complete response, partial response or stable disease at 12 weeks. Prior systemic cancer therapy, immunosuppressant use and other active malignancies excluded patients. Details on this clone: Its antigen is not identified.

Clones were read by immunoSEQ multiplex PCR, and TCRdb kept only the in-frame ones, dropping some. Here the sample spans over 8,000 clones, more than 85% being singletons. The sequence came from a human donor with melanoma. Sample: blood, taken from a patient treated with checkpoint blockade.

In DNA, the CDR3 is TGTGCCAGCAGTACATTGGGACTAGCGGCGAACAATGAGCAGTTCTTC. As protein: CASSTLGLAANNEQFF. This rearrangement joins TRBV2 to TRBJ2-1, with TRBD2 identical over 11 bases. V lost 5 bases and J lost 5; bases outside the gene matches: 8. The CDR3 is 16 residues long. Germline CDR1 and CDR2: SNHLY and FYNNEI.